A single sample gave rise to the 13 T cell receptor beta chains below, sequenced in a study of cytomegalovirus exposure and HLA in healthy donors. The PCR employed 60 Vbeta primers together with 13 Jbeta primers. Libraries were prepared by immunoSEQ multiplex PCR; TCRdb keeps only in-frame clonotypes and omits some of them. Among more than 110,000 clones listed, less than 85% were seen once. The sample comprised PBMCs. These receptors all stem from a woman aged 45-65 years in good health and CMV-seropositive.

The chain carries TRBV9 and TRBJ1-2; no clear D. The CDR3 runs 13 residues. V was clipped by 0 bases and J by 1 base, with 4 bases between them. Germline loops: CDR1 SGDLS, CDR2 YYNGEE. The CDR3: CASSVGVNYGYTF. The CDR3 DNA is TGTGCCAGCAGCGTAGGAGTTAACTATGGCTACACCTTC.

The count of this clone is one. This chain joins TRBV6-5 and TRBJ2-2, with TRBD1 matching 9 bases. In germline, CDR1 is MNHEY, CDR2 SVGAGI. The ends lost 8 bases at V and 3 bases at J; junction bases unmatched: 4. The CDR3 length is 14 residues. In DNA, the CDR3 is TGTGCCAGCGGGACAGGGAGCGACACCGGGGAGCTGTTTTTT. It specifies CASGTGSDTGELFF.

The chain is built from TRBV11-2 and TRBJ1-4, with a tentative D call TRBD1 (5 bases). Germline V lookup: CDR1 SGHAT, CDR2 FQNNGV. This CDR3 is built from 15 residues. The V gene lost 4 bases and the J gene lost 8 bases, with 17 bases spanning the gap. CDR3: CASSSRGPGGEKLFF. The CDR3 region has the DNA TGTGCCAGCAGCTCTAGGGGCCCCGGGGGAGAAAAACTGTTTTTT.

This chain joins TRBV19 and TRBJ1-1; unclear D gene. Trimming removed 0 bases at V and 10 bases at J, with 18 bases between. Germline loops: CDR1 LNHDA, CDR2 SQIVND (reference sequence). The CDR3 is made up of 15 amino acids. CDR3: CASSIEPREGHGAFF. The CDR3, as DNA: TGTGCCAGTAGTATAGAGCCCCGGGAGGGCCATGGAGCTTTCTTT.

V is TRBV19 and J is TRBJ1-2; D is unresolved. The length of the CDR3 is 12 residues. In germline, CDR1 is LNHDA, CDR2 SQIVND (reference sequence). Trimming removed 9 bases from V and 4 bases from J, with 12 bases in between. The CDR3 sequence: CASRSGPYGYTF. The CDR3, as DNA: TGTGCCAGCCGATCCGGTCCCTATGGCTACACCTTC.

The CDR3, as DNA: TGTGCCTGGAGCTCAGGAGGCTACGAGCAGTACTTC. This codes for CAWSSGGYEQYF. The V and J genes are TRBV30 and TRBJ2-7, with D tentatively TRBD2 (5 bases). Germline loops: CDR1 GTSNPN, CDR2 SVGIG (reference sequence). Trimming took 3 bases from V and 3 from J, leaving 9 bases between them. This CDR3 has 12 amino acids.

This chain connects TRBV4-2 to TRBJ2-3; D call uncertain. CDR1 and CDR2 from the germline V gene are LGHNA and YNFKEQ. Trimming pared 1 base from V and 0 bases from J, leaving 14 bases between. This CDR3 region has 17 residues. The CDR3 sequence is CASSQGHSVSSTDTQYF. The CDR3 DNA reads TGTGCCAGCAGCCAAGGACACTCAGTTTCTAGCACAGATACGCAGTATTTT.

This clone was observed once. The rearrangement links TRBV19 to TRBJ1-2; tentative D call: TRBD1 (6 bases). The CDR3 extends over 13 amino acids. The ends were cut back, 0 bases at V and 7 bases at J, with 9 bases in the middle. Germline V gene data show CDR1 as LNHDA and CDR2 as SQIVND (reference sequence). The CDR3 region is CASSIDRTAGYTF. The CDR3 DNA reads as TGTGCCAGTAGTATAGATAGGACAGCTGGCTACACCTTC.

The V call is TRBV28, the J call TRBJ2-7; D may be TRBD1 (6 bases). Looked up from germline, CDR1 is MDHEN and CDR2 is SYDVKM. The CDR3 is made up of 15 amino acids. Trimming pared 4 bases from V and 4 bases from J, leaving 17 bases between. The CDR3 sequence is CASSSTGTRFYEQYF. DNA for the CDR3: TGTGCCAGCAGTTCAACCGGGACACGGTTTTACGAGCAGTACTTC.

The CDR3 DNA is TGTGCCAGCAGCTTAGATCGGGCCGGGGACAGCGGCAATCAGCCCCAGCATTTT. It yields the protein CASSLDRAGDSGNQPQHF. The chain links TRBV11-2 to TRBJ1-5, with TRBD1 identical over 7 bases. Per the germline V gene, CDR1 is SGHAT and CDR2 is FQNNGV. CDR3 length: 18 amino acids. Trimming took 0 bases from V and 2 from J; bases not matched to a gene: 10.

This clone was seen once. The chain combines TRBV7-3 with TRBJ1-1; no clear D gene. CDR3 size: 14 residues. V lost 1 base, J lost 6 bases, and 12 bases lay in between. Germline V gives CDR1 SGHTA, CDR2 FQGTGA. CDR3 in amino acids: CASSLNPATSEAFF. The DNA for the CDR3 is TGTGCCAGCAGCTTAAACCCCGCTACCTCTGAAGCTTTCTTT.

This chain joins TRBV18 and TRBJ2-7, with 8 bases identical to TRBD1. The CDR3 consists of 17 residues. Unmatched junction bases numbered 10, after V lost 3 bases and J lost 0 bases. Looked up from germline, CDR1 is KGHSH and CDR2 is LQKENI. CDR3 DNA sequence: TGTGCCAGCTCACCGATAAAGGACAGGGTCAGCTCCTACGAGCAGTACTTC. Encoded protein: CASSPIKDRVSSYEQYF.

CDR3 DNA: TGTGCCAGTAGTATGCTAAGCGGGGACGATGAGCAGTTCTTC. It codes for CASSMLSGDDEQFF. The chain couples TRBV19 to TRBJ2-1, with 7 bases aligning to TRBD2. The CDR3 runs 14 residues. The V gene's germline CDR1 is LNHDA and CDR2 SQIVND (reference sequence). The V segment lost 3 bases and the J segment 8 bases; nucleotides outside the gene matches: 7.